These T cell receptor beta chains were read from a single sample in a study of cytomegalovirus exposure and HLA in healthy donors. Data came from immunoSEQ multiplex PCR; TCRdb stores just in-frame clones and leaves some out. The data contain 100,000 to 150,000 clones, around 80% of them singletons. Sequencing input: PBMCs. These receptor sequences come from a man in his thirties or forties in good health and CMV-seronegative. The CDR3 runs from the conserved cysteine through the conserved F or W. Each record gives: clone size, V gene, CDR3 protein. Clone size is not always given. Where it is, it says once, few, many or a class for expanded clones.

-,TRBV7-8,CASSLEQPYNEQFF
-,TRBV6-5,CASGAPVTQYF
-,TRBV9,CASSGRDRASEGYTF
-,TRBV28,CASSVDRSYGYTF
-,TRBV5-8,CASSFRGRNQPQHF
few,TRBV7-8,CASSLGRDYQETQYF
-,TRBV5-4,CASSLAGTGMSNQPQHF
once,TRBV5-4,CASSFGGMDTQYF
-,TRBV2,CASSEGRGGETQYF
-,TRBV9,CASSARVADTQYF
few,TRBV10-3,CATISGSSNNEQFF
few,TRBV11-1,CASSLHPETNEAFF
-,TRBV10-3,CAISVDGTSYNEQFF
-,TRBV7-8,CASSYGGGDGYTF
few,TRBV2,CASSEDFPETQYF
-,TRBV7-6,CASSQRAQGTGELFF
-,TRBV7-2,CASSLEQNSPLHF
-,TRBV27,CASKPTDRGRAPLHF
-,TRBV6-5,CASSSSQGVVDEQFF
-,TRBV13,CASSPRQGEETQYF
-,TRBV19,CASSIDGSEQYF
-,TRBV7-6,CASSAGTGVGGYTF